The entry that follows covers one T cell receptor beta chain sequence. Its antigen is unknown. This sample was taken from a study of cytomegalovirus exposure and HLA in healthy donors. Findings and caveats of the study: A link between a missense DCLRE1C variant and TCR beta V- and J-gene trimming emerged from a later analysis. Prior analysis indicated that the majority of TCR beta V segments exhibited productivity approximately 87% or approximately 30% of the time.

PCR involved 60 Vbeta and 13 Jbeta primers. The assay was immunoSEQ multiplex PCR, and TCRdb's table has in-frame clones only and misses some. This table holds around 65,000 clones. Germline CDR1 SGHDT, CDR2 YYEEEE. Trimming removed 4 bases from V and 5 bases from J; junction bases left unmatched: 10. The CDR3 is 15 amino acids. This receptor was taken from a man aged 25-45 years in good health and CMV-seropositive. The chain employs TRBV5-6 and TRBJ1-2; 8 bases line up with TRBD1. The sample consisted of PBMCs. In DNA, the CDR3 is TGTGCCAGCAGCCCTGGGGCAGGGGGCCTGTATGGCTACACCTTC. It yields the protein CASSPGAGGLYGYTF. The full variable domain, completed using reference TRBV5-6 and TRBJ1-2, is DAGVTQSPTHLIKTRGQQVTLRCSPKSGHDTVSWYQQALGQGPQFIFQYYEEEERQRGNFPDRFSGHQFPNYSSELNVNALLLGDSALYLCASSPGAGGLYGYTFGSGTRLTVV.